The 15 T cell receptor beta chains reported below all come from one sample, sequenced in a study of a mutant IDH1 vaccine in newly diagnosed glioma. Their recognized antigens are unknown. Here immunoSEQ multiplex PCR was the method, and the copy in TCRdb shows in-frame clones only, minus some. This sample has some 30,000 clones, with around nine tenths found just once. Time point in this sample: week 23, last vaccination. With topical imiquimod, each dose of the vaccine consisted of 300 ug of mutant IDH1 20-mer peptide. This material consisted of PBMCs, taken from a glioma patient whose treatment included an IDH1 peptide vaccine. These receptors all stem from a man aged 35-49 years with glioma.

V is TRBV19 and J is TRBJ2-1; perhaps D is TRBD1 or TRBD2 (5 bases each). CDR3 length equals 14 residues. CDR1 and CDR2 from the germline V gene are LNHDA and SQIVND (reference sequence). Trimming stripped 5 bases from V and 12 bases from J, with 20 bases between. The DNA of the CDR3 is TGTGCCAGTAGTCCACAATCGACTACAGGTGGGCAGTTCTTC. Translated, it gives CASSPQSTTGGQFF.

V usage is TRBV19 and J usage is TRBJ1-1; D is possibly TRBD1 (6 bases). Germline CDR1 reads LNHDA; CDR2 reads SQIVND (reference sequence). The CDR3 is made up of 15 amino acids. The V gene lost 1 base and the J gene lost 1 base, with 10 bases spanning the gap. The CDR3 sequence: CASSIGEGENTEAFF. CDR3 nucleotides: TGTGCCAGTAGTATAGGGGAGGGGGAGAACACTGAAGCTTTCTTT. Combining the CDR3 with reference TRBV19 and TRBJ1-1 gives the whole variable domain DGGITQSPKYLFRKEGQNVTLSCEQNLNHDAMYWYRQDPGQGLRLIYYSQIVNDFQKGDIAEGYSVSREKKESFPLTVTSAQKNPTAFYLCASSIGEGENTEAFFGQGTRLTVV.

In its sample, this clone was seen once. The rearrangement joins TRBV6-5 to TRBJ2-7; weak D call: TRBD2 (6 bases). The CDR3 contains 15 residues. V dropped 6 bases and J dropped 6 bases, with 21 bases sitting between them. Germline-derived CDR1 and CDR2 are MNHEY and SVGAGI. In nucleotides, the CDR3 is TGTGCCAGCAGCCGTGCTAGCCGGGAGAGTGGCGAGCAGTACTTC. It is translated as CASSRASRESGEQYF.

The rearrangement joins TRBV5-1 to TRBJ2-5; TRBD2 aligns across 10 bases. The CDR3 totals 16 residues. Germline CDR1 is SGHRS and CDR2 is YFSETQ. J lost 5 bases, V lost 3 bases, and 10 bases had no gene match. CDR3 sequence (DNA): TGCGCCAGCAGCTCGGCGTCTAGCGGGAGAGGGGAGACCCAGTACTTC. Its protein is CASSSASSGRGETQYF.

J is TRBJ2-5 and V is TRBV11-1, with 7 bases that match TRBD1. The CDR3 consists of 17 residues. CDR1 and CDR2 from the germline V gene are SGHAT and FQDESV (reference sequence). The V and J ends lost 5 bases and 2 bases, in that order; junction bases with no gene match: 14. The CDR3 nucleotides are TGTGCCAGCAGCCCCACAGGGGCGGTAGGGGGACAAGAGACCCAGTACTTC. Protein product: CASSPTGAVGGQETQYF.

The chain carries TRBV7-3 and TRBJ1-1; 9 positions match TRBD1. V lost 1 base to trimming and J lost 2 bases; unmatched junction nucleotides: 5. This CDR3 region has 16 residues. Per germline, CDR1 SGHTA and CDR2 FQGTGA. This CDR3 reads CASSLNGDRANTEAFF. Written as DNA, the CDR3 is TGTGCCAGCAGCTTAAATGGGGACAGGGCTAACACTGAAGCTTTCTTT.

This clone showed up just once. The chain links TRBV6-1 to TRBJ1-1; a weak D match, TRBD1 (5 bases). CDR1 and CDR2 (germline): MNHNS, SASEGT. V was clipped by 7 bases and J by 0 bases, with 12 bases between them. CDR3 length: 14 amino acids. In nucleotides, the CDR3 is TGTGCCAGCACCGGGACGGTTATGAACACTGAAGCTTTCTTT. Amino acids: CASTGTVMNTEAFF.

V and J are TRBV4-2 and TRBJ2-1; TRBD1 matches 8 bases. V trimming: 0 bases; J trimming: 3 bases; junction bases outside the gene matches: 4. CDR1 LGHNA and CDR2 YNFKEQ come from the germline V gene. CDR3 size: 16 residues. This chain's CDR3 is CASSQESGQGYNEQFF. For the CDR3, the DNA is TGTGCCAGCAGCCAAGAATCAGGACAGGGCTACAATGAGCAGTTCTTC.

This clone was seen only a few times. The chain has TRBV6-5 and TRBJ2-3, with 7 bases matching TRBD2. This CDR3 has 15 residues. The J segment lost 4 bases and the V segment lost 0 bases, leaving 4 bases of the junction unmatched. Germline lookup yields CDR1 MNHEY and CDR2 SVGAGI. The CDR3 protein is CASSYSPGRADTQYF. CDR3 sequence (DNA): TGTGCCAGCAGTTACTCACCAGGGAGGGCAGATACGCAGTATTTT.

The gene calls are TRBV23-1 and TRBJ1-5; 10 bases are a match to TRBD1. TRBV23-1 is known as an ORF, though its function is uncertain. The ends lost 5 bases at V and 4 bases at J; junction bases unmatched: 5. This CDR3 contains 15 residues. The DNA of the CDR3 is TGCGCCAGCAGTTGGGGGGACAGGGGTAATCAGCCCCAGCATTTT. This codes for CASSWGDRGNQPQHF.

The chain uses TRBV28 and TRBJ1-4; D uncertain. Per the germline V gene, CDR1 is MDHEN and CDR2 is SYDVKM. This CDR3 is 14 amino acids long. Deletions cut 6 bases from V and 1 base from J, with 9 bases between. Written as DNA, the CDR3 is TGTGCCAGCAGAGTTCTGGGAACTAATGAAAAACTGTTTTTT. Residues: CASRVLGTNEKLFF.

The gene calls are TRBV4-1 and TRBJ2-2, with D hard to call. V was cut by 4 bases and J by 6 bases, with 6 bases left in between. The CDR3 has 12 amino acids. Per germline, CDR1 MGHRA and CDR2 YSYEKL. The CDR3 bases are TGCGCCAGCAGCCTTCCGTCCGGGGAGCTGTTTTTT. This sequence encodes CASSLPSGELFF.

In DNA, the CDR3 is TGTGCCAGCAGTGAGACAGGGAGGGCTGAAGCTTTCTTT. This codes for CASSETGRAEAFF. This chain links TRBV6-1 with TRBJ1-1, with 7 bases matching TRBD1. After removal of 3 bases from V and 6 bases from J, the junction contained 4 bases not matched to a gene. In germline, CDR1 is MNHNS, CDR2 SASEGT. CDR3 size: 13 residues.

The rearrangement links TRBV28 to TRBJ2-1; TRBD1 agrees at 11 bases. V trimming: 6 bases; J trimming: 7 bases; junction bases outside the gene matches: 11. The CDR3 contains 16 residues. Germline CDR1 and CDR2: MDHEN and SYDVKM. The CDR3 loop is CASRLGSGTGGNEQFF. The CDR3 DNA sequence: TGTGCCAGCAGGCTGGGCTCCGGGACAGGGGGAAATGAGCAGTTCTTC.

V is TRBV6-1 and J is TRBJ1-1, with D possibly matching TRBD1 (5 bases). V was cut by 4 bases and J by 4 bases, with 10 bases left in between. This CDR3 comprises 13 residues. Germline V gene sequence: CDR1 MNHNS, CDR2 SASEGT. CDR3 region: CASSARDSTEAFF. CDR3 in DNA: TGTGCCAGCAGTGCCCGGGACTCCACTGAAGCTTTCTTT.